These T cell receptor beta chains were read from a single sample in a study of shared clonotypes between healthy human individuals. Repertoires were generated with immunoSEQ multiplex PCR, while TCRdb's copy carries only in-frame clones and drops some. The table records about 2.1 million clones, around 93% of them present only once. The sample was naive CD8+ T cells from PBMCs. Receptor source: a man aged 18 to 30 in good health. Some clones in this sample may be carry-over from other donors' samples. Both conserved end residues are part of each CDR3. A D gene is named only where the DNA matches it firmly. Expanded clones are given a class, and other clones once, few, many or no size at all.

V	size	D	J	DNA	CDR3
TRBV4-1	once	TRBD2	TRBJ2-1	TGCGCCAGCAGTTTCGAGCGGGAGGGCCAGAATGAGCAGTTCTTC	CASSFEREGQNEQFF
TRBV5-6	-	-	TRBJ1-1	TGTGCCAGCAGCGAGGGGGGAACCCTGAACACTGAAGCTTTCTTT	CASSEGGTLNTEAFF
TRBV5-1	-	-	TRBJ1-1	TGCGCCAGCAGCTCAAAACAGGGAGAGGGAAACACTGAAGCTTTCTTT	CASSSKQGEGNTEAFF
TRBV6-5	-	-	TRBJ2-1	TGTGCCAGCAAGGTGGGGGCCAAAGGATACAATGAGCAGTTCTTC	CASKVGAKGYNEQFF
TRBV11-2	-	TRBD1	TRBJ2-1	TGTGCCAGCAGCTTCGGGACAGGCAGCAATGAGCAGTTCTTC	CASSFGTGSNEQFF
TRBV20-1	-	-	TRBJ1-2	TGCAGTGCTAGAGCAGGCCATGGCTACACCTTC	CSARAGHGYTF
TRBV11-3	-	-	TRBJ2-7	TGTGCCAGCAGCTTAGGCCCCCCGGGGTCAGGGCAGGACGAGCAGTACTTC	CASSLGPPGSGQDEQYF
TRBV4-1	-	TRBD1	TRBJ1-2	TGCGCCAGCTCTGGGACAGTCCTAAACTATGGCTACACCTTC	CASSGTVLNYGYTF
TRBV4-3	-	TRBD2	TRBJ2-5	TGCGCCAGCAGCCAAGATCATCTGCGGGGGACGGAGACCCAGTACTTC	CASSQDHLRGTETQYF
TRBV2	-	-	TRBJ2-7	TGTGCCAGCAGTGACTACGTCCTGAGCTCCTACGAGCAGTACTTC	CASSDYVLSSYEQYF
TRBV4-1	-	TRBD1	TRBJ2-3	TGCGCCAGCAGCCCCCCCCCGGGACAGGCCACAGATACGCAGTATTTT	CASSPPPGQATDTQYF
TRBV6-1	-	-	TRBJ2-7	TGTGCCAGCAGTGAATTAGACCCCAGCTCCTACGAGCAGTACTTC	CASSELDPSSYEQYF
TRBV5-1	-	-	TRBJ2-1	TGCGCCAGCAGCTTGGCCGGAGTAGGTATGGGATCCTACAATGAGCAGTTCTTC	CASSLAGVGMGSYNEQFF
TRBV10-2	-	-	TRBJ1-2	TGCGCCAGCAGTGAGATCGGGTTCGGCTACACCTTC	CASSEIGFGYTF
TRBV13	-	-	TRBJ2-7	TGTGCCAGCAGCTCGCTCGGGGGCTACGAGCAGTACTTC	CASSSLGGYEQYF
TRBV7-9	once	-	TRBJ2-7	TGTGCCAGCAGCCCGGGTTTCTACGAGCAGTACTTC	CASSPGFYEQYF
TRBV5-1	-	-	TRBJ2-7	TGCGCCAGCAGCTTGGGGGCGTTGTCGGGCTACGAGCAGTACTTC	CASSLGALSGYEQYF
TRBV5-1	-	-	TRBJ1-2	TGCGCCAGCAGCTTGAAGGGCACACCCCAGGAATTC	CASSLKGTPQEF
TRBV19	-	-	TRBJ1-2	TGTGCCAGTAGTGATGACCTGGAGGATTACTATGGCTACACCTTC	CASSDDLEDYYGYTF
TRBV7-9	-	-	TRBJ2-6	TGTGCCAGCAGCTCACCCCAACAGGGTTCAGGGGCCAACGTCCTGACTTTC	CASSSPQQGSGANVLTF
TRBV19	once	-	TRBJ1-2	TGTGCCAGTAGTATCGGGATGGGTTTGAACTATGGCTACACCTTC	CASSIGMGLNYGYTF
TRBV11-2	-	TRBD2	TRBJ2-1	TGTGCCAGCAGCTTCGTGGGACTAGCTTACGTGGGCAATGAGCAGTTCTTC	CASSFVGLAYVGNEQFF
TRBV19	few	TRBD1	TRBJ1-4	TGTGCCAGTACTCCCGGGACAGGGCATGAAAAACTGTTTTTT	CASTPGTGHEKLFF
TRBV7-8	-	TRBD1	TRBJ2-7	TGTGCCAGCAGCTGGGGACAGGGGGCGCTCAACGAGCAGTACTTC	CASSWGQGALNEQYF
TRBV7-9	-	-	TRBJ1-1	TGTGCCAGCAGCTCAAAAGACCTGGAGACTGAAGCTTTCTTT	CASSSKDLETEAFF
TRBV10-3	-	TRBD2	TRBJ2-1	TGTGCCATCAGGAATCCGCTAGCGGGAGATCAGTTCTTC	CAIRNPLAGDQFF
TRBV4-1	-	-	TRBJ2-1	TGCGCCAGCAGCCAAGTGCAGTCAGATGAGCAGTTCTTC	CASSQVQSDEQFF
TRBV4-1	once	-	TRBJ2-5	TGCGCCAGCAGGGTTAGCGGAGAAGAGACCCAGTACTTC	CASRVSGEETQYF
TRBV11-2	-	TRBD1	TRBJ1-2	TGTGCCAGCAGCTTAGGTACCCCCGACAGGGTACATGGCTACACCTTC	CASSLGTPDRVHGYTF
TRBV9	-	-	TRBJ2-7	TGTGCCAGCAGCGTAGGGGCAGATACCTACGAGCAGTACTTC	CASSVGADTYEQYF
TRBV28	-	-	TRBJ2-1	TGTGCCAGCAAAGATGGCGGTTCATTTTACAATGAGCAGTTCTTC	CASKDGGSFYNEQFF
TRBV19	-	TRBD2	TRBJ2-1	TGTGCCAGTAGTATAGGTGTATCTAGCGGGAGGGAGCAGTTCTTC	CASSIGVSSGREQFF
TRBV13	-	TRBD2	TRBJ2-7	TGTGCCAGCAGCCCGAGGACTAGCGGGAGGAACTACGAGCAGTACTTC	CASSPRTSGRNYEQYF
TRBV11-2	-	-	TRBJ1-1	TGTGCCAGCAGCTTAATGGGGGGGGCCGATGCTTTCTTT	CASSLMGGADAFF
TRBV9	-	-	TRBJ2-2	TGTGCCAGCAGCAAAAACCGGAGGACCCCAAACACCGGGGAGCTGTTTTTT	CASSKNRRTPNTGELFF
TRBV6-6	-	-	TRBJ1-1	TGTGCCAGCAGTTACTCGGGCAGCCCGAACACTGAAGCTTTCTTT	CASSYSGSPNTEAFF
TRBV4-1	-	-	TRBJ2-7	TGCGCCAGCAGCCAAGATCGAGACAGCCCCTACGAGCAGTACTTC	CASSQDRDSPYEQYF
TRBV5-6	-	TRBD1	TRBJ1-2	TGTGCCAGCAGCCCCGGGACAGGGCCTTATGGCTACACCTTC	CASSPGTGPYGYTF
TRBV28	-	-	TRBJ2-7	TGTGCCAGCAGTTTCCTTTGGGCGGAGCCCTACGAGCAGTACTTC	CASSFLWAEPYEQYF
TRBV27	-	TRBD1	TRBJ2-1	TGTGCCAGCAGTTTAGTCGGTGGGACAGGGCTCTACAATGAGCAGTTCTTC	CASSLVGGTGLYNEQFF
TRBV4-1	once	-	TRBJ1-2	TGCGCCAGCAGCCAAGATGGCAGCTATGGCTACACCTTC	CASSQDGSYGYTF
TRBV28	-	-	TRBJ1-5	TGTGCCAGCAGTTGGGGGGTCGATAGCAATCAGCCCCAGCATTTT	CASSWGVDSNQPQHF
TRBV28	-	TRBD1	TRBJ2-7	TGTGCCAGCAGTTCCCCAGGGGGCTTATCCTACGAGCAGTACTTC	CASSSPGGLSYEQYF
TRBV5-1	-	-	TRBJ2-1	TGCGCCAGCAATTCAGCCCTTCTGGATGAGCAGTTCTTC	CASNSALLDEQFF
TRBV30	once	TRBD1	TRBJ2-2	TGTGCCGGACAGGTCTCCCCGGGGGAGCTGTTTTTT	CAGQVSPGELFF
TRBV9	-	-	TRBJ2-2	TGTGCCAGCAGCCTCGGAAAGGGGCGGACCGGGGAGCTGTTTTTT	CASSLGKGRTGELFF
TRBV19	-	-	TRBJ2-7	TGTGCCAGTAGTATCCGAGCGGGTACCTACGAGCAGTACTTC	CASSIRAGTYEQYF
TRBV27	-	TRBD1	TRBJ1-5	TGTGCCAGCAGGACAACAGGGGGAAGTCAGCCCCAGCATTTT	CASRTTGGSQPQHF
TRBV28	-	-	TRBJ2-4	TGTGCCAGCAGTTATTCCAAAAACATTCAGTACTTC	CASSYSKNIQYF
TRBV7-9	-	-	TRBJ2-1	TGTGCCAGCAGCTCGTTCGACACCTACAATGAGCAGTTCTTC	CASSSFDTYNEQFF
TRBV11-2	-	TRBD1	TRBJ2-1	TGTGCCAGCAGCATTTGGGACAGGGTGTATGAGCAGTTCTTC	CASSIWDRVYEQFF
TRBV9	-	TRBD2	TRBJ2-3	TGTGCCAGCAGCGTAGTACTAGCGGGAGGCCCAGATACGCAGTATTTT	CASSVVLAGGPDTQYF
TRBV5-1	-	-	TRBJ2-7	TGCGCCAGCAGCTTGGCCGTACGGGGTAAAGAGGAGCAGTACTTC	CASSLAVRGKEEQYF